The 22 T cell receptor beta chains below come from one sample, sequenced in a study of shared clonotypes between healthy human individuals. Sequencing was performed with immunoSEQ multiplex PCR; in TCRdb, only in-frame clones are kept and a portion is missing. The sample records about 730,000 clones, 72% being singletons. Sequencing used memory CD4+ T cells sorted from blood. Sample subset: CD45RA-negative fraction. The receptor set was obtained from a woman younger than 45 in good health.

In this sample, this clone turned up once. V usage is TRBV20-1 and J usage is TRBJ2-1, with D maybe TRBD2 (5 bases). V was shortened by 7 bases and J by 7 bases, with 8 bases between the two germline ends. Germline CDR1 DFQATT, CDR2 SNEGSKA (reference sequence). This CDR3 is 10 amino acids long. The CDR3 here is CSGGSNEQFF. The CDR3 coding sequence is TGCAGTGGAGGGTCAAATGAGCAGTTCTTC.

The chain joins TRBV29-1 to TRBJ2-7, with a tentative D call TRBD2 (6 bases). Germline-derived CDR1 and CDR2 are SQVTM and ANQGSEA. Deletions cut 7 bases from V and 6 bases from J, with 22 bases between. CDR3 length: 14 amino acids. This CDR3 reads CSAVGGSLGREQYF. The CDR3 coding sequence is TGCAGCGCCGTCGGAGGGAGCTTGGGTCGCGAGCAGTACTTC.

V gene TRBV7-7 combines with J gene TRBJ2-5; D remains unclear. Trimming pared 6 bases from V and 3 bases from J, leaving 14 bases between. This CDR3 region has 14 residues. Germline V lookup: CDR1 SSHAT, CDR2 FNYEAQ (reference sequence). The CDR3 reads CASRSRMGEETQYF. CDR3 nucleotides: TGTGCCAGCAGGTCTAGGATGGGTGAAGAGACCCAGTACTTC.

This chain uses TRBV2 with TRBJ1-6; D is possibly TRBD1 (6 bases). The germline V gene encodes CDR1 SNHLY and CDR2 FYNNEI. This CDR3 has 15 residues. Trimming took 7 bases from V and 10 from J, leaving 20 bases between them. The CDR3 nucleotides read TGTGCCAGCACCGGAGGGCAGGGGCTTCGCTCACCCCTCCACTTT. Amino acid sequence: CASTGGQGLRSPLHF.

The chain employs TRBV25-1 and TRBJ2-2, with D unclear. The CDR3 consists of 13 residues. Germline V gene lookup returns CDR1 MGHDK and CDR2 SYGVNS. Between the trimmed V and J ends, which lost 7 bases and 4 bases, there was a span of 10 bases. The CDR3 loop reads CASTQALTGELFF. In DNA form, the CDR3 reads TGTGCCAGCACTCAAGCCCTCACCGGGGAGCTGTTTTTT.

The DNA of the CDR3 is TGTGCCAGCAGCCAAGAGAAACAGCACTCGGGCACAGATACGCAGTATTTT. This translates into CASSQEKQHSGTDTQYF. The chain uses TRBV4-2 and TRBJ2-3; unclear D gene. Germline assignment: CDR1 LGHNA and CDR2 YNFKEQ. The CDR3 is 17 amino acids. V was clipped by 0 bases and J by 1 base, with 14 bases between them.

The chain couples TRBV18 to TRBJ1-2; 7 bases map to TRBD1. Per the germline V gene, CDR1 is KGHSH and CDR2 is LQKENI. Germline trimming cut 8 bases from V and 6 bases from J; bases unmatched to any gene: 6. The CDR3 has 12 amino acids. CDR3 residues: CASTGDSHGYTF. CDR3 sequence (DNA): TGTGCCAGCACAGGGGACAGCCATGGCTACACCTTC. The full variable domain, with the rest looked up from reference TRBV18 and TRBJ1-2, is NAGVMQNPRHLVRRRGQEARLRCSPMKGHSHVYWYRQLPEEGLKFMVYLQKENIIDESGMPKERFSAEFPKEGPSILRIQQVVRGDSAAYFCASTGDSHGYTFGSGTRLTVV.

This clone appeared a single time. The rearrangement uses TRBV18 and TRBJ1-2, with TRBD1 identical over 8 bases. V trimming: 5 bases; J trimming: 6 bases; junction bases outside the gene matches: 11. CDR3 length: 15 amino acids. CDR1 and CDR2 from the germline V gene are KGHSH and LQKENI. CDR3 region: CASSNNDRGADGYTF. Written as DNA, the CDR3 is TGTGCCAGCTCAAACAATGACAGGGGCGCGGATGGCTACACCTTC.

This chain links TRBV6-6 with TRBJ2-7, with a weak D call TRBD2 (5 bases). Trimming shortened V by 4 bases and J by 3 bases, and 13 bases separated the two germline ends. The germline V gene has CDR1 MNHNY and CDR2 SVGAGI (reference sequence). The CDR3 totals 14 residues. CDR3 DNA sequence: TGTGCCAGCAGTTCCCTAGGGAGTCTCTACGAGCAGTACTTC. Translated: CASSSLGSLYEQYF.

The chain uses TRBV30 and TRBJ2-3; no clear D. CDR1 and CDR2 from the germline V gene are GTSNPN and SVGIG (reference sequence). CDR3 length: 13 amino acids. Trimming cost V 6 bases and J 4 bases, with 14 bases left between them. The CDR3 DNA sequence: TGTGCCTGTCGAGTAAGTGGCGCAGATACGCAGTATTTT. Protein product: CACRVSGADTQYF. The whole variable domain, filled in from reference TRBV30 and TRBJ2-3, reads SQTIHQWPATLVQPVGSPLSLECTVEGTSNPNLYWYRQAAGRGLQLLFYSVGIGQISSEVPQNLSASRPQDRQFILSSKKLLLSDSGFYLCACRVSGADTQYFGPGTRLTVL.

This clone was seen just once. This chain joins TRBV5-1 and TRBJ2-3, with 7 bases that match TRBD2. The germline V gene has CDR1 SGHRS and CDR2 YFSETQ. V shed 4 bases and J 1 base; nucleotides not matched to a gene: 9. CDR3 length: 16 amino acids. CDR3 DNA sequence: TGCGCCAGCAGCAGGGGCCGGGGGGAGGGCACAGATACGCAGTATTTT. This codes for CASSRGRGEGTDTQYF.

J is TRBJ2-3 and V is TRBV27; no firm D call. Per germline, CDR1 MNHEY and CDR2 SMNVEV (reference sequence). Between the trimmed V and J ends, which lost 1 base and 0 bases, there was a span of 14 bases. This CDR3 spans 17 amino acids. The CDR3 nucleotides are TGTGCCAGCAGTTTATTGTTCCAGTCCCGGAGCACAGATACGCAGTATTTT. Amino acid sequence: CASSLLFQSRSTDTQYF.

The chain combines TRBV6-6 with TRBJ2-2, with D perhaps being TRBD1 or TRBD2 (5 bases each). Deletions cut 4 bases from V and 1 base from J, with 10 bases between. The length of the CDR3 is 15 residues. Germline lookup yields CDR1 MNHNY and CDR2 SVGAGI (reference sequence). CDR3 protein: CASSLGTVNTGELFF. In nucleotides, the CDR3 is TGTGCCAGCAGTTTGGGGACGGTGAACACCGGGGAGCTGTTTTTT.

In its sample, this clone was seen many times. Other DNA sequences of this sample code for an identical CDR3. CDR3 nucleotides: TGCGCCAGCAGCTTGGGGCAAATTAACACTGAAGCTTTCTTT. It translates to CASSLGQINTEAFF. V usage is TRBV5-1 and J usage is TRBJ1-1, with no clear D. Trimming removed 0 bases at V and 2 bases at J, with 8 bases between. CDR3 size: 14 residues. The germline gives CDR1 SGHRS, CDR2 YFSETQ.

This clone came up once. The rearrangement uses TRBV6-5 and TRBJ2-1, with no clear D. This CDR3 contains 14 residues. The germline gives CDR1 MNHEY, CDR2 SVGAGI. The V gene lost 4 bases and the J gene lost 5 bases, with 12 bases spanning the gap. The CDR3 DNA reads as TGTGCCAGCAGTTCCGTACAAACACACAATGAGCAGTTCTTC. This codes for CASSSVQTHNEQFF.

The V gene is TRBV7-6, the J gene TRBJ1-4; D possibly corresponds to TRBD1 (5 bases). V was shortened by 2 bases and J by 7 bases, with 14 bases between the two germline ends. The germline V gene has CDR1 SGHVS and CDR2 FNYEAQ. The CDR3 totals 15 residues. DNA for the CDR3: TGTGCCAGCAGCTTAAACGCAGGCGGGGGTGAAAAACTGTTTTTT. Translated: CASSLNAGGGEKLFF.

The gene calls are TRBV15 and TRBJ2-1, with 9 bases that match TRBD2. V lost 1 base, J lost 8 bases, and 6 bases stayed unmatched. Germline assignment: CDR1 LNHNV and CDR2 YYDKDF (reference sequence). This CDR3 spans 15 amino acids. The chain's CDR3 is CATSRVAGGPDEQFF. In DNA form, the CDR3 reads TGTGCCACCAGCAGAGTGGCGGGAGGGCCCGATGAGCAGTTCTTC.

The chain recombines TRBV28 with TRBJ2-3, with D maybe TRBD2 (6 bases). Germline CDR1 MDHEN, CDR2 SYDVKM. Trimming cost V 4 bases and J 1 base, with 12 bases left between them. The CDR3 length is 15 residues. CDR3 region: CASSWYGSGTDTQYF. DNA for the CDR3: TGTGCCAGCAGTTGGTACGGGAGTGGCACAGATACGCAGTATTTT.

This clone has just one count. The genes are TRBV28 and TRBJ1-1, with a weak D call TRBD1 (6 bases). The V end was cut by 7 bases, the J end by 4 bases, with 16 bases between. CDR3 length: 14 residues. The germline CDR1 and CDR2 sequences are MDHEN and SYDVKM. CDR3: CASNEGGGFTEAFF. In DNA form, the CDR3 reads TGTGCCAGCAATGAAGGTGGGGGCTTCACTGAAGCTTTCTTT.

The chain links TRBV5-1 to TRBJ2-3, with no clear D. The CDR3 spans 14 residues. The germline V gene has CDR1 SGHRS and CDR2 YFSETQ. The V gene lost 1 base and the J gene lost 2 bases, with 8 bases spanning the gap. As DNA, the CDR3 is TGCGCCAGCAGCTTGCAAAGCTCCACAGATACGCAGTATTTT. Protein sequence: CASSLQSSTDTQYF.

The count of this clone is one. The chain combines TRBV19 with TRBJ2-5, with 11 bases lining up with TRBD2. Germline V gene sequence: CDR1 LNHDA, CDR2 SQIVND (reference sequence). V shed 3 bases, J shed 5 bases, and the junction held 5 bases outside the gene matches. CDR3 length: 15 residues. The CDR3 coding sequence is TGTGCCAGTAGTATCGTAGCGGGAGGGCAGGAGACCCAGTACTTC. Its translation: CASSIVAGGQETQYF.

With regard to this clone: Other DNA sequences in this specimen translate into the identical CDR3. V gene TRBV5-4 combines with J gene TRBJ1-1, with D unresolved. Germline CDR1 is SGHNT and CDR2 is YYREEE (reference sequence). The length of the CDR3 is 13 residues. V gave up 5 bases and J gave up 0 bases, with 8 bases separating them. The CDR3 coding sequence is TGTGCCAGCAGTTTCACTTTGAACACTGAAGCTTTCTTT. Its protein product is CASSFTLNTEAFF. The complete variable domain, with remaining parts taken from reference TRBV5-4 and TRBJ1-1, reads ETGVTQSPTHLIKTRGQQVTLRCSSQSGHNTVSWYQQALGQGPQFIFQYYREEENGRGNFPPRFSGLQFPNYSSELNVNALELDDSALYLCASSFTLNTEAFFGQGTRLTVV.